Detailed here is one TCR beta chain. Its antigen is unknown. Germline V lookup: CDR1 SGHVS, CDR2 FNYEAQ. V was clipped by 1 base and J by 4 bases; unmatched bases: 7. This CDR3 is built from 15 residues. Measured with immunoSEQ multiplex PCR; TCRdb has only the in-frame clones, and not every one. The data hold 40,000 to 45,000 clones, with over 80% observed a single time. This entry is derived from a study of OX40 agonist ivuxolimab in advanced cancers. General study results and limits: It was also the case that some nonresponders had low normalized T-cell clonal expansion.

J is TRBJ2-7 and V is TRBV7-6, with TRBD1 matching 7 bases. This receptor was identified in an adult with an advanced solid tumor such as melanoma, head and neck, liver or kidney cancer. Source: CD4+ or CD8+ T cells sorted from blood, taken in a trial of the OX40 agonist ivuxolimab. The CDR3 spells CASSLGRTGQYEQYF. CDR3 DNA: TGTGCCAGCAGCTTAGGTCGGACAGGCCAATACGAGCAGTACTTC.